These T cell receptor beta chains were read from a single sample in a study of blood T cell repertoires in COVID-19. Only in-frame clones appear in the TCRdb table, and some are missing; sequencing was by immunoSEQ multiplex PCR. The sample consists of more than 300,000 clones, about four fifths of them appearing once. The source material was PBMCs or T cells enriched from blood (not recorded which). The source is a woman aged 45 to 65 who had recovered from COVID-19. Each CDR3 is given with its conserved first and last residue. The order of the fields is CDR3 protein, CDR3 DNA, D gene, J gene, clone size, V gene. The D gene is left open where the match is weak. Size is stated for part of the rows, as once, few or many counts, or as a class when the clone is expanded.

CDR3aa: CASSQVGQGVHSGNTIYF; CDR3nt: TGTGCCAGCAGCCAAGTTGGACAGGGGGTACACTCTGGAAACACCATATATTTT; d_gene: TRBD1; j_gene: TRBJ1-3; abundance: NA; v_gene: TRBV14
CDR3aa: CASSPNTGRRGANVLTF; CDR3nt: TGTGCCAGCTCACCAAACACAGGGAGACGGGGGGCCAACGTCCTGACTTTC; d_gene: NA; j_gene: TRBJ2-6; abundance: NA; v_gene: TRBV18
CDR3aa: CASSALVGGGSPLHF; CDR3nt: TGTGCCAGCAGCGCCCTTGTAGGTGGAGGTTCACCCCTCCACTTT; d_gene: NA; j_gene: TRBJ1-6; abundance: NA; v_gene: TRBV9
CDR3aa: CACSDRGSGETQYF; CDR3nt: TGTGCCTGTTCAGACAGGGGGTCCGGGGAGACCCAGTACTTC; d_gene: TRBD1; j_gene: TRBJ2-5; abundance: NA; v_gene: TRBV5-4
CDR3aa: CASSPDSTGGYGYTF; CDR3nt: TGCGCCAGCAGCCCCGATTCGACAGGGGGTTATGGCTACACCTTC; d_gene: TRBD1; j_gene: TRBJ1-2; abundance: many; v_gene: TRBV5-1
CDR3aa: CASSPFRGTGARLSGNTIYF; CDR3nt: TGTGCCAGCAGCCCCTTCCGGGGGACAGGGGCTCGGTTGTCCGGAAACACCATATATTTT; d_gene: TRBD1; j_gene: TRBJ1-3; abundance: NA; v_gene: TRBV5-8
CDR3aa: CASSLLSPGYSNQPQHF; CDR3nt: TGTGCCAGCAGTTTACTGAGCCCGGGGTATAGCAATCAGCCCCAGCATTTT; d_gene: NA; j_gene: TRBJ1-5; abundance: NA; v_gene: TRBV27
CDR3aa: CASSQLSGQTEKLFF; CDR3nt: TGTGCCAGCAGCCAACTCTCCGGACAGACTGAAAAACTGTTTTTT; d_gene: NA; j_gene: TRBJ1-4; abundance: NA; v_gene: TRBV3-1/TRBV3-2
CDR3aa: CASSLNPGFQYF; CDR3nt: TGTGCCAGCAGCCTCAACCCGGGGTTCCAGTACTTC; d_gene: NA; j_gene: TRBJ2-7; abundance: NA; v_gene: TRBV7-8
CDR3aa: CASSLGVQGDGYTF; CDR3nt: TGTGCCAGCAGCTTAGGGGTACAGGGGGACGGCTACACCTTC; d_gene: TRBD1; j_gene: TRBJ1-2; abundance: NA; v_gene: TRBV13
CDR3aa: CATSRGTELTDTQYF; CDR3nt: TGTGCCACCAGCAGAGGGACAGAACTCACAGATACGCAGTATTTT; d_gene: NA; j_gene: TRBJ2-3; abundance: once; v_gene: TRBV15
CDR3aa: CASSLTRATANTGELFF; CDR3nt: TGTGCCAGCAGCTTAACCCGAGCCACGGCGAACACCGGGGAGCTGTTTTTT; d_gene: NA; j_gene: TRBJ2-2; abundance: NA; v_gene: TRBV11-2
CDR3aa: CASSSEDRASYGYTF; CDR3nt: TGTGCCAGCAGTTCGGAGGACAGGGCTAGCTATGGCTACACCTTC; d_gene: TRBD1; j_gene: TRBJ1-2; abundance: NA; v_gene: TRBV6-5
CDR3aa: CASTEGGLETQYF; CDR3nt: TGTGCCAGCACCGAAGGGGGATTGGAGACCCAGTACTTC; d_gene: NA; j_gene: TRBJ2-5; abundance: once; v_gene: TRBV2
CDR3aa: CASSPLGGYGYTF; CDR3nt: TGTGCCAGCAGCCCCCTCGGGGGCTATGGCTACACCTTC; d_gene: NA; j_gene: TRBJ1-2; abundance: NA; v_gene: TRBV6-2/TRBV6-3
CDR3aa: CASSLLRQSDSGNTIYF; CDR3nt: TGTGCCAGCTCCCTCCTCCGACAGTCCGACTCTGGAAACACCATATATTTT; d_gene: NA; j_gene: TRBJ1-3; abundance: NA; v_gene: TRBV18
CDR3aa: CSASGVEGRWTEAFF; CDR3nt: TGCAGTGCTAGTGGGGTAGAGGGTAGGTGGACTGAAGCTTTCTTT; d_gene: NA; j_gene: TRBJ1-1; abundance: NA; v_gene: TRBV20-1
CDR3aa: CAWSVMAATNEKLFF; CDR3nt: TGTGCCTGGAGTGTAATGGCAGCAACTAATGAAAAACTGTTTTTT; d_gene: NA; j_gene: TRBJ1-4; abundance: few; v_gene: TRBV30
CDR3aa: CSARDSHVNEQFF; CDR3nt: TGCAGCGCCCGAGACAGCCACGTGAATGAGCAGTTCTTC; d_gene: NA; j_gene: TRBJ2-1; abundance: NA; v_gene: TRBV29-1
CDR3aa: CASSPDRNYGYTF; CDR3nt: TGTGCCAGCAGCCCGGACAGAAACTATGGCTACACCTTC; d_gene: NA; j_gene: TRBJ1-2; abundance: NA; v_gene: TRBV5-5
CDR3aa: CASSQAGNQPQHF; CDR3nt: TGTGCCAGCAGCCAGGCGGGGAATCAGCCCCAGCATTTT; d_gene: NA; j_gene: TRBJ1-5; abundance: NA; v_gene: TRBV7-8
CDR3aa: CASRTTGTSNEQFF; CDR3nt: TGTGCCAGTAGGACTACCGGGACTAGCAATGAGCAGTTCTTC; d_gene: TRBD2; j_gene: TRBJ2-1; abundance: NA; v_gene: TRBV19
CDR3aa: CASSWTSGRDTQYF; CDR3nt: TGCGCCAGCAGCTGGACTAGCGGGAGGGATACGCAGTATTTT; d_gene: TRBD2; j_gene: TRBJ2-3; abundance: NA; v_gene: TRBV5-1
CDR3aa: CASSQDRGSSYNSPLHF; CDR3nt: TGTGCCAGCAGCCAAGATAGGGGGAGCTCCTATAATTCACCCCTCCACTTT; d_gene: NA; j_gene: TRBJ1-6; abundance: once; v_gene: TRBV4-2
CDR3aa: CASSFMGLDIYEQYF; CDR3nt: TGTGCCAGCAGCTTTATGGGACTAGACATTTACGAGCAGTACTTC; d_gene: TRBD2; j_gene: TRBJ2-7; abundance: NA; v_gene: TRBV3-1/TRBV3-2
CDR3aa: CACPRGGPGGYTF; CDR3nt: TGTGCCTGCCCCCGGGGGGGGCCGGGTGGCTACACCTTC; d_gene: NA; j_gene: TRBJ1-2; abundance: once; v_gene: TRBV30
CDR3aa: CAISEGQGGNNEQFF; CDR3nt: TGTGCCATCAGTGAGGGCCAGGGAGGGAACAATGAGCAGTTCTTC; d_gene: TRBD2; j_gene: TRBJ2-1; abundance: NA; v_gene: TRBV10-3
CDR3aa: CASSPEPAGGHTDTQYF; CDR3nt: TGTGCCAGCAGCCCCGAGCCAGCGGGGGGGCACACAGATACGCAGTATTTT; d_gene: TRBD2; j_gene: TRBJ2-3; abundance: NA; v_gene: TRBV7-8
CDR3aa: CAWSPPRGYEQYF; CDR3nt: TGTGCCTGGAGCCCTCCTAGGGGATACGAGCAGTACTTC; d_gene: NA; j_gene: TRBJ2-7; abundance: NA; v_gene: TRBV30
CDR3aa: CASSLKAGVSNEQFF; CDR3nt: TGTGCCAGCAGTTTAAAGGCAGGGGTCAGCAATGAGCAGTTCTTC; d_gene: NA; j_gene: TRBJ2-1; abundance: NA; v_gene: TRBV27
CDR3aa: CASSLEGGAGNTIYF; CDR3nt: TGTGCCAGCAGCTTGGAAGGAGGGGCTGGAAACACCATATATTTT; d_gene: NA; j_gene: TRBJ1-3; abundance: NA; v_gene: TRBV5-4
CDR3aa: CASGPDRTSNQPQHF; CDR3nt: TGTGCTAGTGGGCCGGACAGGACTAGCAATCAGCCCCAGCATTTT; d_gene: TRBD1; j_gene: TRBJ1-5; abundance: NA; v_gene: TRBV12-5